This is a list of T cell receptor beta chains from one sample in a study of response to subunit inactivated influenza vaccine. Each CDR3 protein gets one entry after TCRdb re-called the RT-PCR reads with MiXCR. This sample has approximately 530,000 distinct CDR3 sequences, with 10% to 15% found just once. The specimen comprised PBMCs from blood, sampled roughly 45 days after vaccination. All receptors come from a man aged 45-65 years who received an inactivated influenza vaccine. CDR3s include the opening cysteine and the closing phenylalanine or tryptophan. A D gene is named only where the DNA matches it firmly. Not all rows give a size; the values are once, few, many and, for expanded clones, a class.

V gene	J gene	D gene	CDR3 length	clone size	CDR3 protein	CDR3 DNA
TRBV29-1	TRBJ1-1	TRBD1	12	few	CSGDSPDTEAFF	TGCAGCGGGGACAGTCCAGACACTGAAGCTTTCTTT
TRBV20-1	TRBJ2-7	TRBD2	15	NA	CSARQTAGGGYEQYF	TGCAGTGCTAGACAAACAGCGGGAGGGGGATACGAGCAGTACTTC
TRBV5-1	TRBJ1-6	TRBD1	15	NA	CASSTGQGADSPLHF	TGCGCCAGCAGCACGGGACAGGGGGCTGATTCACCCCTCCACTTT
TRBV23-1	TRBJ2-7	TRBD1	15	once	CASSHWRTGGYEQYF	TGCGCCAGCAGTCACTGGCGGACAGGGGGCTACGAGCAGTACTTC
TRBV29-1	TRBJ1-1	NA	13	NA	CSVERRQDTEAFF	TGCAGCGTTGAAAGGAGGCAAGACACTGAAGCTTTCTTT
TRBV4-2	TRBJ2-1	NA	15	few	CASSQGGRPYNEQFF	TGTGCCAGCAGCCAAGGGGGAAGGCCGTACAATGAGCAGTTCTTC
TRBV3-1	TRBJ2-7	TRBD2	14	NA	CASSREAGVYEQYF	TGTGCCAGCAGCCGAGAAGCGGGAGTGTACGAGCAGTACTTC
TRBV5-1	TRBJ2-7	TRBD2	16	NA	CASSWTSGKLSYEQYF	TGCGCCAGCAGCTGGACTAGCGGTAAACTCTCCTACGAGCAGTACTTC
TRBV10-3	TRBJ2-5	NA	14	NA	CAISDRSYQETQYF	TGTGCCATCAGTGATCGGTCCTACCAAGAGACCCAGTACTTC
TRBV6-5	TRBJ1-6	NA	15	few	CASSLDSLNNSPLHF	TGTGCCAGCAGTTTAGACAGTCTAAATAATTCACCCCTCCACTTT
TRBV10-3	TRBJ1-2	TRBD1	14	NA	CAINRQGLDYGYTF	TGTGCCATCAACCGACAGGGTTTGGACTATGGCTACACCTTC
TRBV4-2	TRBJ1-1	NA	14	many	CASSQGSTATEAFF	TGTGCCAGCAGCCAAGGGTCTACGGCCACTGAAGCTTTCTTT
TRBV15	TRBJ2-2	NA	17	NA	CATSRVDGWSSTGELFF	TGTGCCACCAGCAGAGTCGACGGGTGGTCGTCCACCGGGGAGCTGTTTTTT
TRBV25-1	TRBJ2-4	NA	15	many	CASSEYSGTKNIQYF	TGTGCCAGCAGTGAATATTCCGGGACCAAAAACATTCAGTACTTC
TRBV10-3	TRBJ2-7	TRBD1	13	NA	CAISVDRAYEQYF	TGTGCCATCAGCGTTGACAGGGCCTACGAGCAGTACTTC
TRBV5-1	TRBJ2-1	TRBD2	16	many	CASSSGLAGGPEGSFF	TGCGCCAGCAGCTCGGGACTAGCGGGAGGGCCTGAAGGTTCGTTCTTC
TRBV7-6	TRBJ2-1	TRBD1	17	NA	CASSFVGTGISYNEQFF	TGTGCCAGCAGCTTCGTCGGGACAGGGATCTCCTACAATGAGCAGTTCTTC
TRBV6-1	TRBJ2-2	TRBD1	16	NA	CASNTVDRGFIGELFF	TGTGCCAGCAACACGGTGGACAGGGGGTTTATCGGGGAGCTGTTTTTT
TRBV12-3/TRBV12-4	TRBJ2-3	NA	14	many	CASSFGAGGYTQYF	TGTGCCAGCAGTTTCGGTGCAGGGGGGTATACGCAGTATTTT
TRBV20-1	TRBJ2-3	TRBD1	15	many	CSAGYRDRGADTQYF	TGCAGTGCTGGTTATCGGGACAGGGGTGCAGATACGCAGTATTTT
TRBV7-8	TRBJ1-5	NA	17	few	CASSPAGAAGSNQPQHF	TGTGCCAGCAGCCCCGCGGGGGCCGCGGGTAGCAATCAGCCCCAGCATTTT
TRBV7-9	TRBJ2-4	NA	14	NA	CASSLDPLAGYQYF	TGTGCCAGCAGCTTAGACCCTTTGGCGGGGTATCAGTACTTC
TRBV6-5	TRBJ2-3	NA	14	few	CASSYFSTADTQYF	TGTGCCAGCAGTTACTTCTCCACGGCGGATACGCAGTATTTT
TRBV4-2	TRBJ2-7	TRBD2	14	many	CASSQAGGNYEQYF	TGTGCCAGCAGTCAAGCGGGAGGAAACTACGAGCAGTACTTC
TRBV5-1	TRBJ2-7	TRBD2	16	NA	CASSLVPSGRSYEQYF	TGCGCCAGCAGCTTGGTCCCTAGCGGGAGATCCTACGAGCAGTACTTC
TRBV9	TRBJ2-2	NA	14	NA	CAGTQATNTGELFF	TGTGCCGGCACCCAGGCTACGAACACCGGGGAGCTGTTTTTT
TRBV3-1	TRBJ2-7	TRBD1	15	NA	CASSHTTGGRYEQYF	TGTGCCAGCAGCCACACCACAGGGGGCCGATACGAGCAGTACTTC
TRBV7-9	TRBJ2-1	TRBD2	14	few	CASSAGLVYLEQFF	TGTGCCAGCAGCGCGGGACTAGTTTACCTTGAGCAGTTCTTC
TRBV20-1	TRBJ1-5	TRBD1	16	few	CSARDRQGAWNQPQHF	TGCAGTGCTAGAGATAGGCAGGGGGCTTGGAATCAGCCCCAGCATTTT
TRBV7-6	TRBJ2-1	TRBD2	20	few	CASSIDRARTSGASYNEQFF	TGTGCCAGCAGCATAGACAGGGCTCGGACTAGCGGGGCCTCCTACAATGAGCAGTTCTTC
TRBV20-1	TRBJ2-5	NA	14	many	CSARPTSYQETQYF	TGCAGTGCTAGGCCTACGAGTTACCAAGAGACCCAGTACTTC
TRBV5-1	TRBJ2-5	NA	17	NA	CASSLTGTARRGETQYF	TGCGCCAGCAGCTTGACCGGGACAGCCCGACGGGGGGAGACCCAGTACTTC
TRBV7-9	TRBJ2-5	NA	15	NA	CASSLVRVAQETQYF	TGTGCCAGCAGCTTAGTCCGTGTCGCCCAAGAGACCCAGTACTTC
TRBV6-4	TRBJ2-2	NA	13	NA	CAISDQPTWELFF	TGTGCCATCAGTGACCAGCCTACCTGGGAGCTGTTTTTT
TRBV6-5	TRBJ2-1	TRBD2	14	few	CASSYTSGRGEQFF	TGTGCCAGCAGTTATACTAGCGGGAGGGGTGAGCAGTTCTTC
TRBV5-1	TRBJ2-5	NA	14	few	CASSTGPGRETQYF	TGCGCCAGCAGCACCGGACCCGGACGAGAGACCCAGTACTTC
TRBV6-1	TRBJ2-6	NA	16	NA	CASSRDGSSGANVLTF	TGTGCCAGCAGCCGGGACGGAAGCTCTGGGGCCAACGTCCTGACTTTC
TRBV18	TRBJ1-6	NA	14	NA	CASSIGSGNSPLHF	TGTGCCAGCTCAATCGGGTCGGGGAATTCACCCCTCCACTTT
TRBV6-5	TRBJ2-7	NA	12	few	CASRPGTGEQYF	TGTGCCAGCAGACCAGGCACCGGTGAGCAGTACTTC
TRBV10-3	TRBJ1-1	NA	13	few	CAISDQFNTEAFF	TGTGCCATCAGTGACCAGTTCAACACTGAAGCTTTCTTT
TRBV29-1	TRBJ1-1	NA	14	NA	CSVVSIGGNTEAFF	TGCAGCGTTGTCTCGATAGGGGGTAACACTGAAGCTTTCTTT
TRBV30	TRBJ2-1	NA	16	NA	CAWRKGTLSSYNEQFF	TGTGCCTGGAGAAAAGGGACATTGAGCTCCTACAATGAGCAGTTCTTC
TRBV20-1	TRBJ2-3	TRBD1	14	few	CSASFRGLGDTQYF	TGCAGTGCTAGTTTCAGGGGGCTTGGAGATACGCAGTATTTT
TRBV7-2	TRBJ2-2	TRBD2	15	NA	CASSGLAAYTGELFF	TGTGCCAGCAGCGGGCTAGCGGCCTACACCGGGGAGCTGTTTTTT
TRBV4-2	TRBJ2-6	NA	19	few	CASSQDRQGASSGANVLTF	TGTGCCAGCAGCCAAGATCGGCAGGGAGCTAGCTCTGGGGCCAACGTCCTGACTTTC
TRBV5-1	TRBJ2-1	TRBD2	17	few	CASSLARTSGRSNEQFF	TGCGCCAGCAGCTTGGCTAGGACTAGCGGGAGATCCAATGAGCAGTTCTTC
TRBV5-5	TRBJ2-3	TRBD1	16	NA	CASSAGTAARTDTQYF	TGTGCCAGCAGCGCCGGGACAGCCGCCCGCACAGATACGCAGTATTTT
TRBV29-1	TRBJ2-3	TRBD2	15	many	CSAVAGASSTDTQYF	TGCAGCGCCGTAGCGGGAGCGTCTAGCACAGATACGCAGTATTTT
TRBV5-4	TRBJ2-3	NA	12	few	CASGGAGDTQYF	TGTGCCAGCGGGGGGGCCGGGGATACGCAGTATTTT
TRBV20-1	TRBJ1-5	NA	15	many	CSARQGTYSNQPQHF	TGCAGTGCTAGACAAGGAACTTATAGCAATCAGCCCCAGCATTTT
TRBV4-2	TRBJ2-7	NA	22	NA	CASSQDPRGTSLSSSGYYEQYF	TGTGCCAGCAGCCAAGATCCCCGGGGGACCTCACTATCATCATCGGGGTACTACGAGCAGTACTTC
TRBV29-1	TRBJ1-4	TRBD1	14	NA	CSVTGQATNEKLFF	TGCAGCGTGACGGGACAGGCAACTAATGAAAAACTGTTTTTT